A single sample is the source of the 24 T cell receptor beta chains below, sequenced in a study of Graves' ophthalmopathy and Graves' hyperthyroidism. RNA served as the template for amplifying TCR beta CDR3 regions. An initial RT-PCR round employing HTBI primers preceded a second-round multiplex PCR. TCRdb re-derived calls from the multiplex PCR reads in MiXCR, one entry per CDR3 protein. The profile covers approximately 1.2 million distinct CDR3 sequences, with about two fifths appearing a single time and roughly 11% taken by the ten largest. Material for sequencing was peripheral blood or thyroid tissue (not recorded which). The receptors originated from an adult man with Graves' hyperthyroidism.

This clonotype was detected a few times. The chain has TRBV20-1 and TRBJ1-1; D remains unclear. The CDR3 contains 15 residues. CDR1 DFQATT and CDR2 SNEGSKA come from the germline V gene (reference sequence). Deletions cut 6 bases from V and 4 bases from J, with 21 bases between. CDR3 bases: TGCAGTGCAACATACGGACGGTTTGGGGTCACTGAAGCTTTCTTT. Protein product: CSATYGRFGVTEAFF.

CDR3 sequence reads: CASSPYRGMTGESYEQYF. The CDR3 nucleotides read TGTGCCAGCAGTCCTTACAGGGGAATGACCGGGGAGTCCTACGAGCAGTACTTC. This chain joins TRBV28 and TRBJ2-7; 7 bases are a match to TRBD1. V lost 5 bases and J lost 1; bases outside the gene matches: 17. CDR3 length: 18 residues. Germline V lookup: CDR1 MDHEN, CDR2 SYDVKM.

The rearrangement links TRBV2 to TRBJ2-7, with TRBD1 identical over 8 bases. The germline V gene has CDR1 SNHLY and CDR2 FYNNEI. The junction had 3 bases not matched to a gene; V was cut back by 11 bases and J by 3 bases. The CDR3 is 11 amino acids. CDR3 in DNA: TGTGCCGCAACAGGGGGCTACGAGCAGTACTTC. Amino acid sequence: CAATGGYEQYF.

This clonotype was seen more than once but under ten times. The CDR3 region is CASSLDSVLDRPQHF. In nucleotides, the CDR3 is TGTGCCAGCAGTTTGGACAGCGTACTAGATCGGCCCCAGCATTTT. The rearrangement joins TRBV12-3 or TRBV12-4 to TRBJ1-5; the D gene is possibly TRBD1 (6 bases). The CDR3 contains 15 residues. The V end lost 3 bases, the J end lost 9 bases, and 18 bases lay between the germline ends.

This clonotype turned up a few times. This rearrangement joins TRBV4-3 to TRBJ2-7; D unresolved. This CDR3 spans 15 amino acids. Per the germline V gene, CDR1 is LGHNA and CDR2 is YSLEER. V dropped 0 bases and J dropped 2 bases, with 11 bases sitting between them. The CDR3 sequence: CASSQDSKPTYEQYF. The CDR3 coding sequence is TGCGCCAGCAGCCAAGACAGTAAACCGACCTACGAGCAGTACTTC.

The chain links TRBV6-5 to TRBJ1-1, with unresolved D. Germline values: CDR1 MNHEY, CDR2 SVGAGI. V lost 8 bases to trimming and J lost 1 base, with 11 bases between them. CDR3 length equals 13 residues. The CDR3, as DNA: TGTGCCAGCGATAGGCACGGGAACACTGAAGCTTTCTTT. It encodes CASDRHGNTEAFF.

Comments on this clonotype: A much larger clone differs from this one at a single base, so this may be a read error. J is TRBJ1-1 and V is TRBV7-3, with unresolved D. This CDR3 has 12 residues. The ends were cut back, 3 bases at V and 8 bases at J, with 10 bases in the middle. CDR1 is SGHTA, CDR2 FQGTGA, per germline. Here the CDR3 reads CASSLSGKEAFF. Written as DNA, the CDR3 is TGTGCCAGCAGCTTGAGCGGCAAGGAAGCTTTCTTT.

This clonotype has just a few counts. The J gene is TRBJ1-6, the V gene TRBV4-3; D gene uncertain. The V end was cut by 0 bases, the J end by 10 bases, with 10 bases between. This CDR3 has 14 amino acids. CDR1 is LGHNA, CDR2 YSLEER, per germline. Written as DNA, the CDR3 is TGCGCCAGCAGCCAAGACAGCCGAAGGTCACCCCTCCACTTT. Residues: CASSQDSRRSPLHF.

The chain joins TRBV15 to TRBJ1-2; 8 bases map to TRBD1. Germline CDR1 and CDR2: LNHNV and YYDKDF (reference sequence). The J segment lost 5 bases and the V segment lost 4 bases, leaving 3 bases of the junction unmatched. The CDR3 is 13 residues long. The CDR3 region is CATSNYRGYGYTF. CDR3 nucleotides: TGTGCCACCAGCAACTACAGGGGGTATGGCTACACCTTC.

Comment on this clonotype: This clone may be a read error of a much larger clone one base away. The genes are TRBV29-1 and TRBJ2-7, with 7 bases that match TRBD1. Germline CDR1 and CDR2: SQVTM and ANQGSEA. This CDR3 region has 12 residues. DNA for the CDR3: TGCAGTGGGGGACAGTCGTCCTGCGAGCAGTACTTC. Encoded protein: CSGGQSSCEQYF.

The gene calls are TRBV6-5 and TRBJ2-6, with D maybe TRBD1 (5 bases). The germline V and J ends were trimmed by 6 bases and 18 bases, with 9 bases remaining between them. This CDR3 has 9 residues. Germline lookup yields CDR1 MNHEY and CDR2 SVGAGI. The DNA of the CDR3 is TGTGCCAGCAGGGACACAGGGACTTTC. Encoded protein: CASRDTGTF.

The chain uses TRBV7-2 and TRBJ2-5; the D gene could be TRBD1 or TRBD2 (5 bases each). From germline, CDR1 is SGHTA and CDR2 FQGNSA. The CDR3 is made up of 14 amino acids. V lost 4 bases to trimming and J lost 7 bases, with 16 bases between them. The CDR3: CASSSEGTAGTQYF. DNA for the CDR3: TGTGCCAGCAGCTCCGAAGGGACGGCTGGGACCCAGTACTTC.

A word on this clonotype: A much more abundant neighbour one base away suggests this may be a read error. The chain carries TRBV7-2 and TRBJ2-7, with no clear D. V was trimmed by 1 base and J by 0 bases, leaving 13 bases between them. The CDR3 sequence is 16 residues long. Germline assignment: CDR1 SGHTA and CDR2 FQGNSA. The CDR3 loop is CTSSLGVQRSSYEQYF. The CDR3 DNA reads as TGTACCAGCAGCTTAGGAGTCCAGCGTAGCTCCTACGAGCAGTACTTC.

V and J are TRBV2 and TRBJ2-7; a possible D gene is TRBD1 (6 bases). Looked up from germline, CDR1 is SNHLY and CDR2 is FYNNEI. This CDR3 comprises 13 residues. The CDR3 coding sequence is TGTGCGGCGAACTACGGACAGTCCTACGAGCAGTACTTC. Translated: CAANYGQSYEQYF.

This clonotype appeared a few times. The chain recombines TRBV4-3 with TRBJ1-2; D may be TRBD1 (5 bases). Germline assignment: CDR1 LGHNA and CDR2 YSLEER. The CDR3 is made up of 15 amino acids. V gave up 0 bases and J gave up 6 bases, with 14 bases separating them. CDR3 amino acids: CASSQEYPPGNGYTF. Here the CDR3 DNA reads TGCGCCAGCAGCCAAGAATATCCCCCAGGGAATGGCTACACCTTC.

This chain uses TRBV7-9 with TRBJ1-5, with 9 bases that match TRBD1. Germline CDR1 and CDR2: SEHNR and FQNEAQ (reference sequence). The CDR3 sequence is 15 residues long. V gave up 2 bases and J gave up 6 bases; unmatched junction bases: 5. The CDR3 reads CASSLTGTGSQPQHF. CDR3 DNA sequence: TGTGCCAGCAGCTTAACTGGGACAGGGAGTCAGCCCCAGCATTTT.

The rearrangement links TRBV5-1 to TRBJ1-3; D gene uncertain. The CDR3 extends over 16 amino acids. CDR1 is SGHRS and CDR2 is YFSETQ in the germline V gene. The ends were cut back, 0 bases at V and 1 base at J, with 11 bases in the middle. Written as DNA, the CDR3 is TGCGCCAGCAGCTTGGTAGTCGAGGAGTCTGGAAACACCATATATTTT. Translated, it gives CASSLVVEESGNTIYF.

As to this clonotype: This may arise from a read error, as a much more abundant clone is one base away. J is TRBJ1-6 and V is TRBV9; a possible D gene is TRBD1 (6 bases). This CDR3 contains 15 residues. V was clipped by 4 bases and J by 10 bases, with 18 bases between them. CDR1 is SGDLS and CDR2 is YYNGEE in the germline V gene. The CDR3 spells CASSHQPDQGSPLHF. CDR3 DNA: TGTGCCAGCAGCCACCAACCGGACCAGGGGTCACCCCTCCACTTT.

This clonotype was counted many times. The genes are TRBV5-1 and TRBJ2-5; D is ambiguous. V shed 4 bases and J shed 5 bases, with 15 bases lying between them. This CDR3 region has 14 residues. Germline CDR1 is SGHRS and CDR2 is YFSETQ. CDR3 sequence (DNA): TGCGCCAGCAGCGCGGATAGCCGCTGGGAGACCCAGTACTTC. Its protein product is CASSADSRWETQYF.

Comment on this clonotype: The germline gene is not matched at one end of the junction; a read error may be the cause. The chain recombines TRBV12-3 or TRBV12-4 with TRBJ2-5; tentative D call: TRBD2 (7 bases). This CDR3 has 14 residues. This chain's CDR3 is CASSWGGLQETQYF. The CDR3 bases are TGTGCCAGCAGTTGGGGGGGGCTTCAAGAGACCCAGTATTTC.

In the case of this clonotype: Being one base from a much bigger clone, this may be a read error. This chain uses TRBV5-1 with TRBJ1-2; 7 bases align to TRBD1. Trimming removed 0 bases from V and 9 bases from J; junction bases left unmatched: 14. The CDR3 runs 16 residues. Germline CDR1 is SGHRS and CDR2 is YFSETQ. The CDR3 reads CASSLARRDRDHSYTF. The CDR3 nucleotides read TGCGCCAGCAGCTTGGCTAGACGGGACAGAGATCATAGCTACACCTTC.

J is TRBJ1-5 and V is TRBV10-3, with no clear D. The CDR3 totals 13 residues. Per the germline V gene, CDR1 is ENHRY and CDR2 is SYGVKD. V was pared by 4 bases and J by 11 bases, with 15 bases between. CDR3 in amino acids: CAISGDLEETQHF. The CDR3 DNA sequence: TGTGCCATCAGTGGGGATCTCGAAGAGACCCAGCATTTT.

This clonotype was detected many times. The rearrangement joins TRBV5-1 to TRBJ2-2; 7 bases are a match to TRBD1. V trimming: 4 bases; J trimming: 10 bases; junction bases outside the gene matches: 10. CDR3 length: 14 amino acids. Germline values: CDR1 SGHRS, CDR2 YFSETQ. The CDR3 region has the DNA TGCGCCAGCAGCGAGGGGGCGGACGTTGCGGAGCTGTTTTTT. This sequence encodes CASSEGADVAELFF.

This clonotype has at least ten counts. This sequence joins TRBV29-1 and TRBJ2-2; D might be TRBD2 (6 bases). Deletions cut 7 bases from V and 5 bases from J, with 14 bases between. Looked up from germline, CDR1 is SQVTM and CDR2 is ANQGSEA. The CDR3 totals 13 residues. CDR3 nucleotides: TGCAGCGCGGAGGGTGTGAAAACCGGGGAGCTGTTTTTT. Residues: CSAEGVKTGELFF.